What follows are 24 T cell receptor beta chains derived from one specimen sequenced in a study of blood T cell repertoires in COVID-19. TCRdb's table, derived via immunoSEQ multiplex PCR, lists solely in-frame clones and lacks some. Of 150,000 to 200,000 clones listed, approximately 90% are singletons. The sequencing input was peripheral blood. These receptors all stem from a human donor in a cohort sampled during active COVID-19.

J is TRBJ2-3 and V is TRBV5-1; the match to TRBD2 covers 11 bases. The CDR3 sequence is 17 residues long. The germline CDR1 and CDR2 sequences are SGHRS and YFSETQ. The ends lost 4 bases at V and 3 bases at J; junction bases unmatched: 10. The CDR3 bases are TGCGCCAGCAGCGCCGGACTAGCGGGCCGGGGGACAGATACGCAGTATTTT. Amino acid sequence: CASSAGLAGRGTDTQYF.

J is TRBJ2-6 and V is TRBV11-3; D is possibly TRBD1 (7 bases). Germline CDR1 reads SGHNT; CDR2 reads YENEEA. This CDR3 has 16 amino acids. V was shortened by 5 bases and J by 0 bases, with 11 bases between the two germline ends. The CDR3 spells CASSARGVSGANVLTF. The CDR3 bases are TGTGCCAGCAGCGCCAGGGGGGTCTCTGGGGCCAACGTCCTGACTTTC.

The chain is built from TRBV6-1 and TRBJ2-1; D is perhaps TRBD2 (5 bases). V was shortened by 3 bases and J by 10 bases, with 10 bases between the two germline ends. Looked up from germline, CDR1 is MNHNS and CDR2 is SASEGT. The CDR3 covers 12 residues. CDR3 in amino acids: CASSEPSREQFF. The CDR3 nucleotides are TGTGCCAGCAGTGAGCCTAGCCGCGAGCAGTTCTTC.

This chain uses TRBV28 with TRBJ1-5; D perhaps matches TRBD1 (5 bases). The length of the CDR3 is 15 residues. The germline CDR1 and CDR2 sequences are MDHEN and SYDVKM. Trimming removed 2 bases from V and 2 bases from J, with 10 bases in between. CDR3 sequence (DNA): TGTGCCAGCAGTTTAGGCGGGGCGGGCAATCAGCCCCAGCATTTT. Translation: CASSLGGAGNQPQHF.

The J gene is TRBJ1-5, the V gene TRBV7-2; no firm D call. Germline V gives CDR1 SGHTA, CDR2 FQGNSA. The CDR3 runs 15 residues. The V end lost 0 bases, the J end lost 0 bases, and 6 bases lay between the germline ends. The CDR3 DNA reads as TGTGCCAGCAGCTTAGCCCTCTATAGCAATCAGCCCCAGCATTTT. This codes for CASSLALYSNQPQHF. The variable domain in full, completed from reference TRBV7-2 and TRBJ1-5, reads GAGVSQSPSNKVTEKGKDVELRCDPISGHTALYWYRQSLGQGLEFLIYFQGNSAPDKSGLPSDRFSAERTGGSVSTLTIQRTQQEDSAVYLCASSLALYSNQPQHFGDGTRLSIL.

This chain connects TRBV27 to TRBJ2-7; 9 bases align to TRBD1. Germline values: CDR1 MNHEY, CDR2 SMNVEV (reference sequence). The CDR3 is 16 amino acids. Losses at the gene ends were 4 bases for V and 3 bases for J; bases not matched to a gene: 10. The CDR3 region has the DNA TGTGCCAGCAGTTCGCGAACCGGGACAGGGTACTACGAGCAGTACTTC. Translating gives CASSSRTGTGYYEQYF.

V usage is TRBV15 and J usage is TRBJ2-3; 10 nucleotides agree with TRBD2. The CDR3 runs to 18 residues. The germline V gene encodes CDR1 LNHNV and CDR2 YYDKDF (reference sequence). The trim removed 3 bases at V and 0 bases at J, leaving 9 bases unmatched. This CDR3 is CATSSLSGRVSSTDTQYF. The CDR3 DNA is TGTGCCACCAGCAGTTTGAGCGGGAGGGTTTCTAGCACAGATACGCAGTATTTT.

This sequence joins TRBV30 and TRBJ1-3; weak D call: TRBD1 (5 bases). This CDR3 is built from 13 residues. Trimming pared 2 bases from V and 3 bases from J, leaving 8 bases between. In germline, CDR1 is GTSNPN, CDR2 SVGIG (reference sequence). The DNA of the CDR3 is TGTGCCTGGAGTCCGGGGGGTGGAAACACCATATATTTT. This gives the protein CAWSPGGGNTIYF.

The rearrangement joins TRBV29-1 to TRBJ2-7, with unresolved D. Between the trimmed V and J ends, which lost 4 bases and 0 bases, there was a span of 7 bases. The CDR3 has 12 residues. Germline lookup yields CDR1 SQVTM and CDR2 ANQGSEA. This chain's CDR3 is CSVVRSSYEQYF. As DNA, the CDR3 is TGCAGCGTTGTCAGAAGCTCCTACGAGCAGTACTTC.

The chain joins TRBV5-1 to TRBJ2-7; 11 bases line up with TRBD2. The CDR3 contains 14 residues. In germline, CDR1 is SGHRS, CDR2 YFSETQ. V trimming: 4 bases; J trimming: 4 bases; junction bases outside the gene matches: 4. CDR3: CASSPTSGNYEQYF. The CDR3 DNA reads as TGCGCCAGCAGCCCGACTAGCGGGAATTACGAGCAGTACTTC.

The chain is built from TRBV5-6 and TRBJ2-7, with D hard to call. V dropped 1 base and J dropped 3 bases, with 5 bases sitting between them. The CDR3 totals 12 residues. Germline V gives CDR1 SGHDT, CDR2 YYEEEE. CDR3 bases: TGTGCCAGCAGCTTGCAGCGCTACGAGCAGTACTTC. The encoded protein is CASSLQRYEQYF. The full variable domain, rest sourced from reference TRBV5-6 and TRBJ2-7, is DAGVTQSPTHLIKTRGQQVTLRCSPKSGHDTVSWYQQALGQGPQFIFQYYEEEERQRGNFPDRFSGHQFPNYSSELNVNALLLGDSALYLCASSLQRYEQYFGPGTRLTVT.

The CDR3 DNA is TGTGCCAGCAGTTTATCCGCAGGTAATAGCAATCAGCCCCAGCATTTT. Protein sequence: CASSLSAGNSNQPQHF. The genes are TRBV28 and TRBJ1-5; D is ambiguous. The CDR3 runs to 16 residues. V was pared by 1 base and J by 0 bases, with 10 bases between. Looked up from germline, CDR1 is MDHEN and CDR2 is SYDVKM.

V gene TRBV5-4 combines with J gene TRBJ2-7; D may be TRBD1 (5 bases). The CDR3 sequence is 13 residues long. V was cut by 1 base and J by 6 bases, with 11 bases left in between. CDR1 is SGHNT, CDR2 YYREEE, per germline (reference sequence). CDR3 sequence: CASSLQGPGEQYF. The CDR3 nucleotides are TGTGCCAGCAGCTTGCAGGGCCCCGGCGAGCAGTACTTC.

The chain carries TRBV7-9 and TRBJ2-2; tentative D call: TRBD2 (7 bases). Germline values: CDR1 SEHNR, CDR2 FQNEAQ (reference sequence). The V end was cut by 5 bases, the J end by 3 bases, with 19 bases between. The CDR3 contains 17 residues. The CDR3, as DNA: TGTGCCAGCAGCCAACCCGGGGGGCGGGTTGACACCGGGGAGCTGTTTTTT. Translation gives CASSQPGGRVDTGELFF. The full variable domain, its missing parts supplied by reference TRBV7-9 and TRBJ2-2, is DTGVSQNPRHKITKRGQNVTFRCDPISEHNRLYWYRQTLGQGPEFLTYFQNEAQLEKSRLLSDRFSAERPKGSFSTLEIQRTEQGDSAMYLCASSQPGGRVDTGELFFGEGSRLTVL.

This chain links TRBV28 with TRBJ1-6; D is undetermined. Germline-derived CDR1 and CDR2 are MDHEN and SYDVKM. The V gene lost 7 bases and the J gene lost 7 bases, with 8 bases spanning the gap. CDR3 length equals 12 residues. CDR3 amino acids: CASTAGNSPLHF. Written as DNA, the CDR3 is TGTGCCAGCACCGCGGGAAATTCACCCCTCCACTTT.

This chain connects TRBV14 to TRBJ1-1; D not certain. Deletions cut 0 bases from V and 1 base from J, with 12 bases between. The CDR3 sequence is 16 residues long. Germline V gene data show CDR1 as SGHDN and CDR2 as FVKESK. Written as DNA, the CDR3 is TGTGCCAGCAGCCAAGATAACCGCCCCGGGAACACTGAAGCTTTCTTT. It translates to CASSQDNRPGNTEAFF.

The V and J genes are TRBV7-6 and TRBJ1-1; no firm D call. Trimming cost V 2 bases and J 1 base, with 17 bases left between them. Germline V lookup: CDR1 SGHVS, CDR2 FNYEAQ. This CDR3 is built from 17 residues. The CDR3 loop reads CASSLWQNEGGNTEAFF. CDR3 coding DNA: TGTGCCAGCAGCTTATGGCAGAATGAAGGAGGGAACACTGAAGCTTTCTTT.

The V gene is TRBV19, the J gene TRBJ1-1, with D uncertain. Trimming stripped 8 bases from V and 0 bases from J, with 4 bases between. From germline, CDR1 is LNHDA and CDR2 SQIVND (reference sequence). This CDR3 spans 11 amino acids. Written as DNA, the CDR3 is TGTGCCAGTCTTATGAACACTGAAGCTTTCTTT. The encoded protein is CASLMNTEAFF.

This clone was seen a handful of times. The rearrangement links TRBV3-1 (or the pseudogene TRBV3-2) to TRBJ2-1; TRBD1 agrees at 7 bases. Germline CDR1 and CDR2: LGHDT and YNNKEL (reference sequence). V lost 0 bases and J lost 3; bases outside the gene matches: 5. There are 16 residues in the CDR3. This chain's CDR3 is CASSQDTGDSYNEQFF. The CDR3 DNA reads TGTGCCAGCAGCCAAGATACCGGGGACAGCTACAATGAGCAGTTCTTC.

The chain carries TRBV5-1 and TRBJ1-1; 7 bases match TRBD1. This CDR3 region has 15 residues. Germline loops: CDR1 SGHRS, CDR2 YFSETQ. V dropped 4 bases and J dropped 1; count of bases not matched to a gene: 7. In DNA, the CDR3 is TGCGCCAGCAGCCCTGAGGGGGCTGGGAACACTGAAGCTTTCTTT. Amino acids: CASSPEGAGNTEAFF.

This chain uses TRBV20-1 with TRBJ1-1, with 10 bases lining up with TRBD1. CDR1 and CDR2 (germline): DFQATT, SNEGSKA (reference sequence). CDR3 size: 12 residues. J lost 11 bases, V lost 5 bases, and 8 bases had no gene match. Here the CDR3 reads CSARGQGVRAFF. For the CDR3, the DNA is TGCAGTGCTCGTGGACAGGGGGTAAGGGCTTTCTTT.

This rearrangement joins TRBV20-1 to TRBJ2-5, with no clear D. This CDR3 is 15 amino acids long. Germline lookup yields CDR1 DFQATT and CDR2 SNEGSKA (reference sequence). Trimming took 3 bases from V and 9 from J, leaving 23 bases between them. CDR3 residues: CSASLPQGGPVAQYF. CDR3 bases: TGCAGTGCTAGTTTGCCGCAAGGTGGGCCCGTGGCCCAGTACTTC.

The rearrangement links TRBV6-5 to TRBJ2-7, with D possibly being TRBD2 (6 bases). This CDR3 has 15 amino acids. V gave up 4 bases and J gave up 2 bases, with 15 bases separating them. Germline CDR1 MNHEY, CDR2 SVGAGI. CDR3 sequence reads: CASSSLAAPAYEQYF. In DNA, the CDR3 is TGTGCCAGCAGTTCTTTAGCGGCCCCGGCCTACGAGCAGTACTTC.

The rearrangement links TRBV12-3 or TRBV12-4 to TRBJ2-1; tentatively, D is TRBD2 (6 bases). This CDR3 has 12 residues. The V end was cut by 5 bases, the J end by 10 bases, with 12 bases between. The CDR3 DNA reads TGTGCCAGCAGTGGGGGGATCTACGAGCAGTTCTTC. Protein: CASSGGIYEQFF.